Reported below is one T cell receptor (beta chain). Its antigen is as yet unknown. The data are from a study of a mutant IDH1 vaccine in newly diagnosed glioma. The overall study: The study started vaccination 4-6 weeks after radiotherapy alone, or with temozolomide cycles. Visit timing is recorded as week 35 for V12 and week 47 for V13.

The time point was: week 35, safety follow-up. Every single dose of the vaccine, 300 ug of mutant IDH1 20-mer peptide, came with topical imiquimod. Deletions cut 9 bases from V and 3 bases from J, with 9 bases between. This CDR3 spans 11 amino acids. CDR1 is WNHNN, CDR2 SYGVQD, per germline (reference sequence). Some clones are missing from TCRdb's copy, which holds only in-frame ones; the method was immunoSEQ multiplex PCR. The table has some 60,000 clones, roughly 79% seen once. The source of this sequence is a middle-aged man with glioma. V and J are TRBV10-1 and TRBJ2-7; D not certain. Sequencing was performed on PBMCs, taken from a glioma patient whose treatment included an IDH1 peptide vaccine. As DNA, the CDR3 is TGCGCCAGGACCGAGTGCTACGAGCAGTACTTC. Translated, it gives CARTECYEQYF.